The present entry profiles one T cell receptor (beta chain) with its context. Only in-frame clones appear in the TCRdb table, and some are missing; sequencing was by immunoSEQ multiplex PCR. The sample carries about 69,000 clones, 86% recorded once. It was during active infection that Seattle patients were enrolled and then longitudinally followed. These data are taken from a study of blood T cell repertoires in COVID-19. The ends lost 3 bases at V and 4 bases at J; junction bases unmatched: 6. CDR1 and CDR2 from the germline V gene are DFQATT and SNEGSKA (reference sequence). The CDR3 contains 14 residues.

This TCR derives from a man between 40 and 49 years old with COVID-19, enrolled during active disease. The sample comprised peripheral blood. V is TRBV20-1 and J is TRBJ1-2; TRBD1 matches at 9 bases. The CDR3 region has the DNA TGCAGTGCTAGTCCCACAGGGGGCGGCTATGGCTACACCTTC. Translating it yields CSASPTGGGYGYTF.